The rows below give T cell receptor beta chains drawn from one sample of a study of CD8 T cells in Susac syndrome. Each CDR3 protein gets one entry after TCRdb re-called the immunoSEQ multiplex PCR reads with MiXCR. Found here are under 200,000 distinct CDR3 sequences, 94% of them singletons; the top ten hold approximately 0.11%. Sequencing used CD4+ T cells from PBMCs. The source of these receptors is a human donor with Susac syndrome. The CDR3 runs from the conserved cysteine through the conserved F or W. The order of the fields is V gene, J gene, D gene, clone size, CDR3 protein, CDR3 DNA. The D gene is left open where the match is weak. Expanded clones get a size class; other rows say once, few or many, or leave the size out.

TRBV3-1,TRBJ1-6,TRBD1,NA,CASSQVAGGRSPLHF,TGTGCCAGCAGCCAAGTGGCAGGGGGAAGGTCACCCCTCCACTTT
TRBV29-1,TRBJ2-5,NA,NA,CSVLGGPTQETQYF,TGCAGCGTTCTCGGGGGACCCACTCAAGAGACCCAGTACTTC
TRBV6-2/TRBV6-3,TRBJ1-1,NA,NA,CASSRDSFGTEAFF,TGTGCCAGCAGCCGCGACAGCTTCGGGACTGAAGCTTTCTTT
TRBV3-1,TRBJ2-3,TRBD1,NA,CASSQGARDRGLTDTQYF,TGTGCCAGCAGCCAAGGCGCCCGGGACAGGGGGCTCACAGATACGCAGTATTTT
TRBV12-3/TRBV12-4,TRBJ1-2,NA,NA,CASSDTGPYGYTF,TGTGCCAGCAGTGATACCGGGCCTTATGGCTACACCTTC
TRBV2,TRBJ1-4,TRBD1,NA,CASSGNRGDEKLFF,TGTGCCAGCAGTGGAAACAGGGGTGATGAAAAACTGTTTTTT
TRBV2,TRBJ2-3,TRBD2,NA,CASSEGGTSGATDTQYF,TGTGCCAGCAGTGAAGGAGGGACTAGCGGGGCGACAGATACGCAGTATTTT
TRBV20-1,TRBJ2-3,NA,NA,CSARDRRGPTDTQYF,TGCAGTGCTAGAGATAGGCGGGGGCCCACAGATACGCAGTATTTT
TRBV30,TRBJ1-6,NA,NA,CAWSVTPLSGPLHF,NA
TRBV5-1,TRBJ2-4,NA,NA,CASSPYAENIQYF,TGCGCCAGCAGCCCTTATGCGGAAAACATTCAGTACTTC
TRBV12-3/TRBV12-4,TRBJ1-2,NA,NA,CASSLGFYGYTF,TGTGCCAGCAGTTTAGGGTTCTATGGCTACACCTTC
TRBV7-2,TRBJ2-7,TRBD1,NA,CASSRQGQSYEQYF,TGTGCCAGCAGTCGACAGGGACAGTCCTACGAGCAGTACTTC
TRBV29-1,TRBJ1-1,NA,NA,CSVEDLGVSEAFF,TGCAGCGTTGAAGATCTAGGGGTGTCTGAAGCTTTCTTT
TRBV2,TRBJ2-7,NA,NA,CASSDSRARYEQYF,TGTGCCAGCAGTGATTCCCGGGCCCGCTACGAGCAGTACTTC
TRBV24-1,TRBJ1-5,NA,NA,CATSDAGTNQPQHF,TGTGCCACCAGTGATGCAGGGACCAATCAGCCCCAGCATTTT
TRBV6-5,TRBJ2-1,TRBD2,NA,CASSYSLQAGGYNEQFF,TGTGCCAGCAGTTACTCCCTACAAGCGGGAGGCTACAATGAGCAGTTCTTC
TRBV10-2,TRBJ2-5,NA,NA,CASSEGGEGETQYF,TGCGCCAGCAGTGAGGGGGGTGAAGGGGAGACCCAGTACTTC
TRBV2,TRBJ2-7,TRBD2,NA,CASGRLAGPYEQYF,TGTGCCAGCGGGAGACTAGCGGGGCCCTACGAGCAGTACTTC
TRBV5-4,TRBJ2-2,TRBD1,once,CASSPRQGFGTGELFF,TGTGCCAGCAGCCCCCGACAGGGATTTGGGACCGGGGAGCTGTTTTTT
TRBV28,TRBJ1-2,NA,NA,CASSSSAYGYTF,TGTGCCAGCAGTAGCAGCGCCTATGGCTACACCTTC
TRBV2,TRBJ2-3,TRBD1,NA,CASSGQGQGDTQYF,TGTGCCAGCAGCGGACAGGGGCAGGGAGATACGCAGTATTTT
TRBV19,TRBJ2-2,NA,NA,CASSGTVNTGELFF,TGTGCCAGTTCCGGGACGGTGAACACCGGGGAGCTGTTTTTT
TRBV11-2,TRBJ1-6,NA,NA,CASSLDRDTPPLHF,TGTGCCAGCAGCTTAGATCGGGACACTCCGCCCCTCCACTTT
TRBV6-6,TRBJ2-7,TRBD1,NA,CASSYAGTGGTEQYF,TGTGCCAGCAGTTACGCCGGGACAGGGGGCACCGAGCAGTACTTC
TRBV10-3,TRBJ2-7,NA,NA,CAISDRGLGSVAYEQYF,TGTGCCATCAGTGATCGCGGTTTGGGCTCCGTTGCCTACGAGCAGTACTTC
TRBV14,TRBJ2-6,NA,NA,CASSQSSSGANVLTF,TGTGCCAGCAGCCAATCCAGCTCTGGGGCCAACGTCCTGACTTTC
TRBV5-6,TRBJ1-2,NA,NA,CASSSGEYGYTF,TGTGCCAGCAGCTCGGGGGAGTATGGCTACACCTTC
TRBV10-2,TRBJ2-7,TRBD2,NA,CASRDQGSGGSYEQYF,TGCGCCAGCAGGGACCAAGGGAGCGGGGGGAGCTACGAGCAGTACTTC
TRBV20-1,TRBJ1-4,TRBD1,NA,CSARDRGQGAEKLFF,TGCAGTGCTAGAGATAGGGGACAGGGGGCTGAAAAACTGTTTTTT
TRBV9,TRBJ2-5,NA,NA,CASNPGSERETQYF,TGTGCCAGCAACCCAGGGAGTGAGCGGGAGACCCAGTACTTC
TRBV7-3,TRBJ2-3,TRBD2,once,CASSLKPPTSGDTQYF,TGTGCCAGCAGCTTAAAACCCCCGACTAGCGGTGATACGCAGTATTTT